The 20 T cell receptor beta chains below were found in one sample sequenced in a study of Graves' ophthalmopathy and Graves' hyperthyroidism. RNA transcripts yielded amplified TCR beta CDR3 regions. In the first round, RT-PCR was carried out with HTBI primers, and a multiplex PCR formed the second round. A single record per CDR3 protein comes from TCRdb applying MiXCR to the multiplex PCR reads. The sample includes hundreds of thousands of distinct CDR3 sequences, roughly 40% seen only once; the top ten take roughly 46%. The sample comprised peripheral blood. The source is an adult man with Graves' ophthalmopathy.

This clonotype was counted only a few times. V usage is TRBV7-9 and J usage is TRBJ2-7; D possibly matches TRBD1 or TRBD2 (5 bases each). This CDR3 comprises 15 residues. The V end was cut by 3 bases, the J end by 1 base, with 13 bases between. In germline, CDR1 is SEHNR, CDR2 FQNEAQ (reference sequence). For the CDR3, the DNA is TGTGCCAGCAGCTTGGTAGGGGAGAGATCCTACGAGCAGTACTTC. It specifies CASSLVGERSYEQYF.

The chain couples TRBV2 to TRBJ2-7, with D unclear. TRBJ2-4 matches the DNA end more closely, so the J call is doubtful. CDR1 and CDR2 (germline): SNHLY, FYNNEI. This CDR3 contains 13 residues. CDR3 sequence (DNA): TGTGCCAGCAGTGAATCACAAGCAAACATTCAGTACTTC. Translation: CASSESQANIQYF.

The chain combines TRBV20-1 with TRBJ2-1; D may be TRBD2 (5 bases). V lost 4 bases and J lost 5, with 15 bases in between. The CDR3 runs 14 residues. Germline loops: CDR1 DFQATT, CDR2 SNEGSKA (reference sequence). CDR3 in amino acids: CSATGWEINNEQFF. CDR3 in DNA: TGCAGTGCTACGGGGTGGGAGATCAACAATGAGCAGTTCTTC.

The CDR3 region has the DNA TGTGCCAGCAGCCAAGGTTTTTTGGTACAAGAGACCCAGTACTTC. It codes for CASSQGFLVQETQYF. The chain couples TRBV9 to TRBJ2-5, with no clear D. The CDR3 consists of 15 residues. Trimming removed 4 bases at V and 2 bases at J, with 15 bases between. The V gene's germline CDR1 is SGDLS and CDR2 YYNGEE.

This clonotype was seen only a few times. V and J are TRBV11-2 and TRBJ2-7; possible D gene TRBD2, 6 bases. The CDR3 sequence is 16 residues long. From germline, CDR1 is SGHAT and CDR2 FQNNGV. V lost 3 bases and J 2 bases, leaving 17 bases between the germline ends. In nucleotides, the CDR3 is TGTGCCAGCAGCTTGGTTCTGGTTAGCGGTACCTACGAGCAGTACTTC. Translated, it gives CASSLVLVSGTYEQYF.

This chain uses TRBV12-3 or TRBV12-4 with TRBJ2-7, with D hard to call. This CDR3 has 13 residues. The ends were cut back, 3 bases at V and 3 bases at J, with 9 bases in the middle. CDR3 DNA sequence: TGTGCCAGCAGTTTGACGCTAGTCTACGAGCAGTACTTC. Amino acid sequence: CASSLTLVYEQYF.

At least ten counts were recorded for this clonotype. For the CDR3, the DNA is TGTGCCAGCTTAATAACGGGTATTACTGAAGCTTTCTTT. It encodes CASLITGITEAFF. The chain carries TRBV7-9 and TRBJ1-1; D call uncertain. The CDR3 is made up of 13 amino acids. Per the germline V gene, CDR1 is SEHNR and CDR2 is FQNEAQ (reference sequence). Trimming shortened V by 8 bases and J by 5 bases, and 15 bases separated the two germline ends. Together with reference TRBV7-9 and TRBJ1-1, the CDR3 gives the full variable domain: DTGVSQNPRHKITKRGQNVTFRCDPISEHNRLYWYRQTLGQGPEFLTYFQNEAQLEKSRLLSDRFSAERPKGSFSTLEIQRTEQGDSAMYLCASLITGITEAFFGQGTRLTVV.

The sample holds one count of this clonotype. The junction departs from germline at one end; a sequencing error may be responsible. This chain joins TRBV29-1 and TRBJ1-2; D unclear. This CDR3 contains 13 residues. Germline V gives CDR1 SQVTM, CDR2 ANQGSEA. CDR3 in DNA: TGTGCCTGGAGTCAGATGGCAGTCTATGGCTACACCTTC. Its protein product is CAWSQMAVYGYTF.

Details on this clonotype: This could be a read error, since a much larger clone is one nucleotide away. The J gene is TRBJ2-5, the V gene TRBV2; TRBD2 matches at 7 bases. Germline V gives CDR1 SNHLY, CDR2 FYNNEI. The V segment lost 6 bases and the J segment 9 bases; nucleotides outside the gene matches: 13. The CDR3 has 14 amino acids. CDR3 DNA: TGTGCCAGCAGCGTAGGGCTAGCGGAGGAGGCCCAGTACTTC. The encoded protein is CASSVGLAEEAQYF.

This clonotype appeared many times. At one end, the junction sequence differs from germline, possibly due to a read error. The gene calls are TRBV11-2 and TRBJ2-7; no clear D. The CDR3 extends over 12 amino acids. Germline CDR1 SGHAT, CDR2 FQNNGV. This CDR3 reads CASSLASGIRHF. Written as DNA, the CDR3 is TGTGCCAGCAGCTTAGCATCTGGGATCAGGCACTTC.

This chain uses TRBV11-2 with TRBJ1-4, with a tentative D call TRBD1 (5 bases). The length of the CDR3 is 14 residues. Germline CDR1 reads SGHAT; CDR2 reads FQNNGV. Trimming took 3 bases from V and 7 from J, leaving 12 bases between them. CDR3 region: CASSFHGGGEKLFF. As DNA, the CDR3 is TGTGCCAGCAGCTTTCACGGCGGGGGTGAAAAACTGTTTTTT.

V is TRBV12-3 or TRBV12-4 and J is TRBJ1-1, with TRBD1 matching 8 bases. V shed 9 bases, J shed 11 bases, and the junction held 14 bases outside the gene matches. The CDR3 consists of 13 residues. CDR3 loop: CASSHQGAPGAFF. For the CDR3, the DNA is TGTGCCAGTAGTCACCAGGGGGCCCCTGGGGCTTTCTTT.

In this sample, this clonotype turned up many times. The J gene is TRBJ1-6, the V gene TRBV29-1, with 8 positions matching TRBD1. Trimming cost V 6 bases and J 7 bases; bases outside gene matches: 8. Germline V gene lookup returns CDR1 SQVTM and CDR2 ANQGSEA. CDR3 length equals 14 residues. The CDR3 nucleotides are TGCAGCGTGCTGACAGGGGCAGGGAATTCACCCCTCCACTTT. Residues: CSVLTGAGNSPLHF.

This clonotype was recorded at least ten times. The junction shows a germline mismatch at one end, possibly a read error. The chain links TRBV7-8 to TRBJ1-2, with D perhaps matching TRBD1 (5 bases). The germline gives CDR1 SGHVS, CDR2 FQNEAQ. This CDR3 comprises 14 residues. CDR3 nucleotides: TGTGCCAGCAGCTCCGGGACGGCTAAGTATGGCTACACCTTC. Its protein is CASSSGTAKYGYTF.

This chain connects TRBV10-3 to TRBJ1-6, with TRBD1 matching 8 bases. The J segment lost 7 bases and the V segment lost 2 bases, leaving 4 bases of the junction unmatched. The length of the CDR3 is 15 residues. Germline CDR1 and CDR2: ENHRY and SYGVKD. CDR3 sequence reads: CAISEPGQDNSPLHF. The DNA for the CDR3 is TGTGCCATCAGTGAGCCGGGACAGGACAATTCACCCCTCCACTTT.

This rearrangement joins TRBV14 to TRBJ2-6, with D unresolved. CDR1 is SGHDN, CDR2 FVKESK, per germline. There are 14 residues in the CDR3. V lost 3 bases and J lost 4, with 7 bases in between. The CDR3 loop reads CASSHRTGANVLTF. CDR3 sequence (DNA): TGTGCCAGCAGCCATAGGACGGGGGCCAACGTCCTGACTTTC.

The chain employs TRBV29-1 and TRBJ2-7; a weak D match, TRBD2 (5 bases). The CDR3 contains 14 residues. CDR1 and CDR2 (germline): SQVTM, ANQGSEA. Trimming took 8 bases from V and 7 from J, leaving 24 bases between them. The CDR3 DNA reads TGCAGCCTAAGTGAAGGGAGTTCCTACAATGAGCAGTACTTC. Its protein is CSLSEGSSYNEQYF.

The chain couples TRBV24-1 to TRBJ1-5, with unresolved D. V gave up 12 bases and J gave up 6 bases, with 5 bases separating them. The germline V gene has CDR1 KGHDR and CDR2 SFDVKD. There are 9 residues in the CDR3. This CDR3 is CAAGQPQHF. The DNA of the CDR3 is TGTGCCGCAGGTCAGCCCCAGCATTTT.

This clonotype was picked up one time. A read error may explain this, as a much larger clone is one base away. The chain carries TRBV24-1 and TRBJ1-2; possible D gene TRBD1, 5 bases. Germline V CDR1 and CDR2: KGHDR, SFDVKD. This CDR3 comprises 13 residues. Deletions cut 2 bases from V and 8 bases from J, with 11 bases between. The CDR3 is CATSDSGVEGYTF. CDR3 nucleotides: TGTGCCACCAGTGATTCGGGGGTTGAAGGCTACACCTTC.

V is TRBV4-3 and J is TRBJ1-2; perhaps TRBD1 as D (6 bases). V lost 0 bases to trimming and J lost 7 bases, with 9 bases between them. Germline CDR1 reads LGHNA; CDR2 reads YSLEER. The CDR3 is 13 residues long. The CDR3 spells CASSQEVGAGYTF. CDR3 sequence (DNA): TGCGCCAGCAGCCAAGAAGTGGGGGCTGGCTACACCTTC.